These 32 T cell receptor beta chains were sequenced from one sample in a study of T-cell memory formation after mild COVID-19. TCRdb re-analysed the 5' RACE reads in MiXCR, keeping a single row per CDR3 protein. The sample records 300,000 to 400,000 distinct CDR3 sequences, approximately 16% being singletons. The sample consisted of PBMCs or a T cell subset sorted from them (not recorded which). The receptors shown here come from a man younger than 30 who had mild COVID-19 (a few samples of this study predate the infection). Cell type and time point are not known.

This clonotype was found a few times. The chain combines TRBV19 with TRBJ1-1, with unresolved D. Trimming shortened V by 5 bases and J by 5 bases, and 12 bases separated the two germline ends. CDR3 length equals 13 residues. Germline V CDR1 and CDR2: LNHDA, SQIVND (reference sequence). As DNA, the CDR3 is TGTGCCAGTAGTGTTGGCAGCCAGACTGAAGCTTTCTTT. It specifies CASSVGSQTEAFF.

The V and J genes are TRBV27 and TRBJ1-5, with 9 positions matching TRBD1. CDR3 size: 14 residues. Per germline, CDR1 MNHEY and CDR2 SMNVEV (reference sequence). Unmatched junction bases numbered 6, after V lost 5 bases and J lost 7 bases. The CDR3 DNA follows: TGTGCCAGCAGTCAAGACAGGGGGTGGCAGCCCCAGCATTTT. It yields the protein CASSQDRGWQPQHF.

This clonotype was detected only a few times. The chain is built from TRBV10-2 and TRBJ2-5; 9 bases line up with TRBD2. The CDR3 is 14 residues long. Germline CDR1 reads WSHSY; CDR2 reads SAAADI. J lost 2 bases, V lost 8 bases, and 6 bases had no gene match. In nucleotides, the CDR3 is TGCGCCAGCGAGGATAGCGGGGGACAAGAGACCCAGTACTTC. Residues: CASEDSGGQETQYF.

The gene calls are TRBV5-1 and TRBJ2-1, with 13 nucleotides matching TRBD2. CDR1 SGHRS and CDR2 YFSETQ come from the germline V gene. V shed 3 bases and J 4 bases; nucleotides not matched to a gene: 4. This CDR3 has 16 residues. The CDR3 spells CASSWGLAGSYNEQFF. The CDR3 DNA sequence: TGCGCCAGCAGCTGGGGACTAGCGGGGAGTTACAATGAGCAGTTCTTC. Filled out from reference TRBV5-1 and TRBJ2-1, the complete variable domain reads KAGVTQTPRYLIKTRGQQVTLSCSPISGHRSVSWYQQTPGQGLQFLFEYFSETQRNKGNFPGRFSGRQFSNSRSEMNVSTLELGDSALYLCASSWGLAGSYNEQFFGPGTRLTVL.

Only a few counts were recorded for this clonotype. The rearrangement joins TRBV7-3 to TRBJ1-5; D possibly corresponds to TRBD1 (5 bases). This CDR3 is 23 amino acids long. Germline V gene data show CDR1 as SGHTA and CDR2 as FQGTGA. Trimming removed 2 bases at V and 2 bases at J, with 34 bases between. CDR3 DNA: TGTGCCAGCAGCTTAGCGGGGGAACATAGCCAGGGCTACCGCTTGAATGGCAATCAGCCCCAGCATTTT. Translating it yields CASSLAGEHSQGYRLNGNQPQHF.

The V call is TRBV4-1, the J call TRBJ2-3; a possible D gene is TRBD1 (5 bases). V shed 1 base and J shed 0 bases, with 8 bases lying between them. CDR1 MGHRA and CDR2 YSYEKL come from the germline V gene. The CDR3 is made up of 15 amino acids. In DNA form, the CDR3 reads TGCGCCAGCAGCCAAGGTGGGGCTAGCACAGATACGCAGTATTTT. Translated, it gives CASSQGGASTDTQYF.

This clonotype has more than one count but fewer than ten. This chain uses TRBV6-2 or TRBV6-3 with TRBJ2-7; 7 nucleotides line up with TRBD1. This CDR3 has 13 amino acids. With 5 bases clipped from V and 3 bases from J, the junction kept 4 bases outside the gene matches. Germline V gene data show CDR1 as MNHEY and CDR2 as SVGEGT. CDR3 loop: CASSEQGYYEQYV. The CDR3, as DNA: TGTGCCAGCAGTGAACAGGGGTACTACGAGCAGTACGTC.

CDR3 loop: CSVEGWKDRQETQYF. Here the CDR3 DNA reads TGCAGCGTTGAAGGATGGAAGGACAGGCAAGAGACCCAGTACTTC. The rearrangement uses TRBV29-1 and TRBJ2-5; 7 nucleotides align to TRBD1. Looked up from germline, CDR1 is SQVTM and CDR2 is ANQGSEA. The CDR3 runs 15 residues. V shed 1 base and J 2 bases; nucleotides not matched to a gene: 7.

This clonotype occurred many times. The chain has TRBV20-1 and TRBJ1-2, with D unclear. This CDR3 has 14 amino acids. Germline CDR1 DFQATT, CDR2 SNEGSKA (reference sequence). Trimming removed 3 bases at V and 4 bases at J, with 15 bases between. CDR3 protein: CSARVVGKGYGYTF. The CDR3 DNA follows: TGCAGTGCTAGGGTGGTGGGTAAGGGCTATGGCTACACCTTC.

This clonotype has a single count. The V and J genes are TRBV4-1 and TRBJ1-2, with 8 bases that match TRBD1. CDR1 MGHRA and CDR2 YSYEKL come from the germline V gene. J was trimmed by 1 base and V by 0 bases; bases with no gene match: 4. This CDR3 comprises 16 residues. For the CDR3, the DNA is TGCGCCAGCAGCCAAGATTGGGACAGGATTAACTATGGCTACACCTTC. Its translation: CASSQDWDRINYGYTF.

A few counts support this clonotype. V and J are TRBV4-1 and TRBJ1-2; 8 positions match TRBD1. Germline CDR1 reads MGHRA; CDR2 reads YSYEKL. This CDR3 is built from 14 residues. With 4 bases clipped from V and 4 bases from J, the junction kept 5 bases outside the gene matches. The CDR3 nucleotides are TGCGCCAGCAGCCCCCTCGGACAGGGCTATGGCTACACCTTC. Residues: CASSPLGQGYGYTF.

CDR3 nucleotide sequence: TGTGCCAGCAGCCCTTACCAACTAGACTACGAGCAGTACTTC. Residues: CASSPYQLDYEQYF. The genes are TRBV3-1 and TRBJ2-7; TRBD2 is a possible D gene (5 bases). The CDR3 is 14 amino acids. The ends were cut back, 4 bases at V and 3 bases at J, with 13 bases in the middle. Germline CDR1 LGHDT, CDR2 YNNKEL (reference sequence).

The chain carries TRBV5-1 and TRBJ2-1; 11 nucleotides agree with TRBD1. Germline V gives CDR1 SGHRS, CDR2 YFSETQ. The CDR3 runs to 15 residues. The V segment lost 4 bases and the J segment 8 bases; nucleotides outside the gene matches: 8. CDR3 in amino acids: CASSGTGGPGDEQFF. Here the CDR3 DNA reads TGCGCCAGCAGCGGGACAGGGGGGCCGGGCGATGAGCAGTTCTTC.

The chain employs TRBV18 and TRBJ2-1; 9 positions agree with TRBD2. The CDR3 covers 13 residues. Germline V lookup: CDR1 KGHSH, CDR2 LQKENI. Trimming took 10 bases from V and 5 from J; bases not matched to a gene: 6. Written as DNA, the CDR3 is TGTGCCACGAGTAGCGGGGGCAACAATGAGCAGTTCTTC. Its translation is CATSSGGNNEQFF.

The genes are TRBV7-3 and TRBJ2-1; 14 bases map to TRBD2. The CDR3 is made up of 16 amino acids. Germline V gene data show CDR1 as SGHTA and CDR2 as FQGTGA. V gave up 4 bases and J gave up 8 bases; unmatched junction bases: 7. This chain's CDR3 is CASSSRTSGGFDEQFF. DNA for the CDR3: TGTGCCAGCAGCTCGCGGACTAGCGGGGGGTTCGATGAGCAGTTCTTC.

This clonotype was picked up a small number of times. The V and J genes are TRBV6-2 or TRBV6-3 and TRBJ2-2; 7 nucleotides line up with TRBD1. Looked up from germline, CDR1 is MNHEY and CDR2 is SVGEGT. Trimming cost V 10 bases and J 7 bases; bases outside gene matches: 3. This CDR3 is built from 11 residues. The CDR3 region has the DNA TGTGCCATCAGGGGGAGCGGGGAGCTGTTTTTT. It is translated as CAIRGSGELFF.

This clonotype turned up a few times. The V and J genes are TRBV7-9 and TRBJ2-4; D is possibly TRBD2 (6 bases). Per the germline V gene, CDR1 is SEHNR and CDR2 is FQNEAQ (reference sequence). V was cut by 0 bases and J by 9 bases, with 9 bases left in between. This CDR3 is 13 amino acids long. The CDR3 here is CASSLAEGSIQYF. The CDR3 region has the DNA TGTGCCAGCAGCTTAGCGGAGGGGAGCATTCAGTACTTC.

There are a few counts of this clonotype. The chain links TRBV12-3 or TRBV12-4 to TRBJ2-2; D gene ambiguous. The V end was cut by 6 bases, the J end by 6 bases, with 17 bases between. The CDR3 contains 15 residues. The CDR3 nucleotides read TGTGCCAGCAGGTCCGGGTCTAAAATCGCCGGGGAGCTGTTTTTT. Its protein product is CASRSGSKIAGELFF.

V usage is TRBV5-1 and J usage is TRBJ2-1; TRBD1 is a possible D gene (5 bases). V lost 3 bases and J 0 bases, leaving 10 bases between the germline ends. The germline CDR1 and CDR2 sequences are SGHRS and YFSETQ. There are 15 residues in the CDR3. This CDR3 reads CASSSDIISYNEQFF. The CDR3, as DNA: TGCGCCAGCAGCTCGGACATTATCTCCTACAATGAGCAGTTCTTC. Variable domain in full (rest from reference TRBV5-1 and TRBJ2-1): KAGVTQTPRYLIKTRGQQVTLSCSPISGHRSVSWYQQTPGQGLQFLFEYFSETQRNKGNFPGRFSGRQFSNSRSEMNVSTLELGDSALYLCASSSDIISYNEQFFGPGTRLTVL.

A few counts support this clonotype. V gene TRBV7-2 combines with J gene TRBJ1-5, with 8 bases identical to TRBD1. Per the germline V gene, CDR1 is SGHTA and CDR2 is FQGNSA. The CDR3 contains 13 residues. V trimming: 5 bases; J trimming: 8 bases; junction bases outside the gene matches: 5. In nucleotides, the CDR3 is TGTGCCAGCAGCGCGACAGGGGTTGAGCCCCAGCATTTT. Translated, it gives CASSATGVEPQHF. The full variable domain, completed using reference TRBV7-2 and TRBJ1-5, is GAGVSQSPSNKVTEKGKDVELRCDPISGHTALYWYRQSLGQGLEFLIYFQGNSAPDKSGLPSDRFSAERTGGSVSTLTIQRTQQEDSAVYLCASSATGVEPQHFGDGTRLSIL.

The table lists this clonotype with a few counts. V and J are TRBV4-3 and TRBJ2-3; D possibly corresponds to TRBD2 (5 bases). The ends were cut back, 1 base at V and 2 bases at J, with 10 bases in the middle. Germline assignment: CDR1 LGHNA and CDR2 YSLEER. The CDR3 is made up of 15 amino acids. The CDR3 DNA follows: TGCGCCAGCAGCCAAGGACTACCGGTCACAGATACGCAGTATTTT. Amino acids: CASSQGLPVTDTQYF.

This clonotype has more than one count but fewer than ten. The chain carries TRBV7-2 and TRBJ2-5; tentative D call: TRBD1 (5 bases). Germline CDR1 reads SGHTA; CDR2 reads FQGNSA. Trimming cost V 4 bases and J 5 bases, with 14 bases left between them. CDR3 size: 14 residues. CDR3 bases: TGTGCCAGCAGCTACTTTGGGGCCCGGGAGACCCAGTACTTC. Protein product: CASSYFGARETQYF.

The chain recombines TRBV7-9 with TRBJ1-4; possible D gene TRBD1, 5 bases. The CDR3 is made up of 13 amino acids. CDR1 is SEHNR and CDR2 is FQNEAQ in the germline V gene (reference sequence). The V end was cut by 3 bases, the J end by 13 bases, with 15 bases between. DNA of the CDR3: TGTGCCAGCAGCTTCAGGGCGGAACAGAGACTGTTTTTT. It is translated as CASSFRAEQRLFF.

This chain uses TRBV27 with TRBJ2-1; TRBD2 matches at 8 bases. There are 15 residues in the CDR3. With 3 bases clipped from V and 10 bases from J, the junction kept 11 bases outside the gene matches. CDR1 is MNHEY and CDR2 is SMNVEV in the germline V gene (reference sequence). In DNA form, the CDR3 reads TGTGCCAGCAGTTTGGGGACTAGTTCGATTTGGGAGCAGTTCTTC. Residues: CASSLGTSSIWEQFF.

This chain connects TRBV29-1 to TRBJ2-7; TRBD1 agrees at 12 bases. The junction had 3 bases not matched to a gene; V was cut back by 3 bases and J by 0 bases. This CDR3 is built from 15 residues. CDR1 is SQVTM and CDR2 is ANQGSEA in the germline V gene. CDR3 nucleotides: TGCAGCGTTGATGGGACAGGGGGCGACTCCTACGAGCAGTACTTC. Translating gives CSVDGTGGDSYEQYF.

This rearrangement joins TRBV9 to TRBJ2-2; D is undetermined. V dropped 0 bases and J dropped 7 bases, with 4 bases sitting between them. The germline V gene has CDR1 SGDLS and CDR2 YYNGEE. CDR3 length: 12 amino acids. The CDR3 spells CASSVAYGELFF. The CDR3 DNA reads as TGTGCCAGCAGCGTAGCTTACGGGGAGCTGTTTTTT.

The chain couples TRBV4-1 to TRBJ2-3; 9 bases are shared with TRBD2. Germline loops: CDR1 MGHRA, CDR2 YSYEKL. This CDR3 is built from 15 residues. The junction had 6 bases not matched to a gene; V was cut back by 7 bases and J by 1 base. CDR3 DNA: TGCGCCAGCAACCACATAGCGGGGGGCACAGATACGCAGTATTTT. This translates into CASNHIAGGTDTQYF.

The CDR3 here is CAWRRADGRFSGANVLTF. The CDR3 coding sequence is TGTGCCTGGAGACGGGCGGACGGAAGGTTCTCTGGGGCCAACGTCCTGACTTTC. The J gene is TRBJ2-6, the V gene TRBV30; D remains ambiguous. CDR3 length equals 18 residues. Trimming cost V 3 bases and J 0 bases, with 18 bases left between them. CDR1 is GTSNPN, CDR2 SVGIG, per germline (reference sequence).

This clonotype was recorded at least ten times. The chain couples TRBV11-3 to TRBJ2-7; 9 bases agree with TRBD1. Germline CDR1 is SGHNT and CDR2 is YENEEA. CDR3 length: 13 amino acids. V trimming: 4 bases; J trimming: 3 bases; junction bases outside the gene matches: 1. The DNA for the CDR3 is TGTGCCAGCAGCTGGGGACAGGGCTACGAGCAGTACTTC. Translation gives CASSWGQGYEQYF.

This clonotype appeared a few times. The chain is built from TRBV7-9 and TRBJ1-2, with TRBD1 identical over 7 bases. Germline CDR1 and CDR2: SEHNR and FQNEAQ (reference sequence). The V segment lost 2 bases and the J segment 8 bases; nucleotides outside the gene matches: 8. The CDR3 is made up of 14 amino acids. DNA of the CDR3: TGTGCCAGCAGCTTAACCCTAAACAGGGGAGGCTACACCTTC. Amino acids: CASSLTLNRGGYTF.

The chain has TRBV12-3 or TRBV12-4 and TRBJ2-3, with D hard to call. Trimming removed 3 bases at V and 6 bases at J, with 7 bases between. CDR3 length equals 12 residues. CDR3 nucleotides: TGTGCCAGCAGTTTCGGGCTGGATACGCAGTATTTT. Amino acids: CASSFGLDTQYF.

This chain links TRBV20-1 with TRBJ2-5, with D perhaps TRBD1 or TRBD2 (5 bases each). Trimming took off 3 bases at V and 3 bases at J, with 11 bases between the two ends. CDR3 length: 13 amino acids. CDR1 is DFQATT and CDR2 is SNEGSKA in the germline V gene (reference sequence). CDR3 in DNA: TGCAGTGCTAGGGGGGATATCAAAGAGACCCAGTACTTC. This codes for CSARGDIKETQYF.